This is a list of T cell receptor beta chains from one sample in a study of shared clonotypes between healthy human individuals. Sequencing was performed with immunoSEQ multiplex PCR; in TCRdb, only in-frame clones are kept and a portion is missing. This repertoire shows around 690,000 clones, about nine tenths found once; its top ten account for 34%. The material sequenced was memory CD8+ T cells from PBMCs. These receptors were obtained from a man aged 18-30 years in good health. Some clones in this sample may be carry-over from other donors' samples. Each CDR3 is given with its conserved first and last residue. Fields, in order: clone size, D gene, J gene, V gene, CDR3 DNA, CDR3 protein. The D gene is left open where the match is weak. Some rows have no size entry. The others give once, few or many, or a class for an expanded clone.

clone size: .; D gene: TRBD2; J gene: TRBJ2-2; V gene: TRBV5-4; CDR3 DNA: TGTGCCAGCAGTTTAAAGCGGGAGGTGCCGGCCGGGGAGCTGTTTTTT; CDR3 protein: CASSLKREVPAGELFF
clone size: once; D gene: .; J gene: TRBJ2-3; V gene: TRBV19; CDR3 DNA: TGTGCCAGTAGTATACTTCTCACAGATACGCAGTATTTT; CDR3 protein: CASSILLTDTQYF
clone size: .; D gene: TRBD1; J gene: TRBJ1-5; V gene: TRBV29-1; CDR3 DNA: TGCAGCGTAAGGACAGGGTTGCGCAATCAGCCCCAGCATTTT; CDR3 protein: CSVRTGLRNQPQHF
clone size: .; D gene: .; J gene: TRBJ1-1; V gene: TRBV2; CDR3 DNA: TGTGCCACCGAGACGGGGGCGCGCACTGAAGCTTTCTTT; CDR3 protein: CATETGARTEAFF
clone size: .; D gene: TRBD1; J gene: TRBJ1-2; V gene: TRBV7-9; CDR3 DNA: TGTGCCAGCAGCTCGGTAACTTACAGGGGGATCGGCTACACCTTC; CDR3 protein: CASSSVTYRGIGYTF
clone size: .; D gene: .; J gene: TRBJ2-1; V gene: TRBV18; CDR3 DNA: TGTGCCAGCTCACGGACGGGAAGGATGAACTACAATGAGCAGTTCTTC; CDR3 protein: CASSRTGRMNYNEQFF
clone size: .; D gene: .; J gene: TRBJ2-4; V gene: TRBV6-1; CDR3 DNA: TGTGCCAGCAGTGAATGGGAGGAATTAAACATTCAGTACTTC; CDR3 protein: CASSEWEELNIQYF
clone size: .; D gene: .; J gene: TRBJ2-2; V gene: TRBV6-1; CDR3 DNA: TGTGCCAGCCGAGACCCGAACACCGGGGAGCTGTTTTTT; CDR3 protein: CASRDPNTGELFF
clone size: .; D gene: .; J gene: TRBJ2-7; V gene: TRBV5-8; CDR3 DNA: TGTGCCAGCAGCTTGGGGCGGGCTCGGGGGTGGTTCTACGAGCAGTACTTC; CDR3 protein: CASSLGRARGWFYEQYF
clone size: few; D gene: .; J gene: TRBJ2-2; V gene: TRBV7-9; CDR3 DNA: TGTGCCAGCAGCTTAGGGTCGTTGAACACCGGGGAGCTGTTTTTT; CDR3 protein: CASSLGSLNTGELFF
clone size: .; D gene: TRBD1; J gene: TRBJ2-4; V gene: TRBV4-3; CDR3 DNA: TGCGCCAGCAGCCAATCGGACAGGTCGGGGAACATTCAGTACTTC; CDR3 protein: CASSQSDRSGNIQYF
clone size: few; D gene: .; J gene: TRBJ2-6; V gene: TRBV28; CDR3 DNA: TGTGCCAGCAGAGAGCAGGAGACGTCTGGGGCCAACGTCCTGACTTTC; CDR3 protein: CASREQETSGANVLTF
clone size: .; D gene: TRBD1; J gene: TRBJ2-7; V gene: TRBV27; CDR3 DNA: TGTGCCAGCAGTTTATCTGGGACAGGTTACGAGCAGTACTTC; CDR3 protein: CASSLSGTGYEQYF
clone size: .; D gene: .; J gene: TRBJ1-6; V gene: TRBV27; CDR3 DNA: TGTGCCAGCAGTTTATGGGGAACCGGGTCACCCCTCCACTTT; CDR3 protein: CASSLWGTGSPLHF
clone size: .; D gene: .; J gene: TRBJ1-2; V gene: TRBV7-9; CDR3 DNA: TGTGCCAGCAGCTCACACCGGATGGATGGCTACACCTTC; CDR3 protein: CASSSHRMDGYTF
clone size: .; D gene: .; J gene: TRBJ2-1; V gene: TRBV13; CDR3 DNA: TGTGCCAGCAGCTCCAGGGGCCGAGAGCAGTTCTTC; CDR3 protein: CASSSRGREQFF
clone size: .; D gene: .; J gene: TRBJ2-3; V gene: TRBV28; CDR3 DNA: TGTGCCAGCAGTTTATCCCAGATTACGCAGTATTTT; CDR3 protein: CASSLSQITQYF
clone size: .; D gene: .; J gene: TRBJ1-1; V gene: TRBV6-5; CDR3 DNA: TGTGCCAGCAGTTACTCGGGGGACGGGAACACTGAAGCTTTCTTT; CDR3 protein: CASSYSGDGNTEAFF
clone size: .; D gene: TRBD2; J gene: TRBJ2-1; V gene: TRBV25-1; CDR3 DNA: TGTGCCAGCAGAGCTAGCGGGAGATACAATGAGCAGTTCTTC; CDR3 protein: CASRASGRYNEQFF
clone size: .; D gene: .; J gene: TRBJ2-3; V gene: TRBV5-6; CDR3 DNA: TGTGCCAGCAGCCTTCCCAAACGTTACGGCGGAGACACAGATACGCAGTATTTT; CDR3 protein: CASSLPKRYGGDTDTQYF
clone size: .; D gene: .; J gene: TRBJ2-2; V gene: TRBV4-3; CDR3 DNA: TGCGCCAGCAGCCAAGCTCCCCCTCCCGGGGAGCTGTTTTTT; CDR3 protein: CASSQAPPPGELFF
clone size: medium-sized; D gene: .; J gene: TRBJ2-1; V gene: TRBV6-1; CDR3 DNA: TGTGCCAGCAGTCAGGACGAAAAGCAGTTCTTC; CDR3 protein: CASSQDEKQFF
clone size: .; D gene: TRBD1; J gene: TRBJ1-2; V gene: TRBV6-5; CDR3 DNA: TGTGCCAGCAGTATTGACAGGGTAGCGAACTATGGCTACACCTTC; CDR3 protein: CASSIDRVANYGYTF
clone size: .; D gene: .; J gene: TRBJ2-4; V gene: TRBV7-9; CDR3 DNA: TGTGCCAGCAGCCCCGAGGGGTTCATTAACATTCAGTACTTC; CDR3 protein: CASSPEGFINIQYF
clone size: .; D gene: TRBD1; J gene: TRBJ1-2; V gene: TRBV9; CDR3 DNA: TGTGCCAGCAGGGACGACAGGGCCCATGGCTACACCTTC; CDR3 protein: CASRDDRAHGYTF
clone size: .; D gene: .; J gene: TRBJ2-7; V gene: TRBV28; CDR3 DNA: TGTGCCAGCAGTTCCGGGACACTTGGCCGCTACGAGCAGTACTTC; CDR3 protein: CASSSGTLGRYEQYF
clone size: .; D gene: TRBD2; J gene: TRBJ2-3; V gene: TRBV19; CDR3 DNA: TGTGCCAGTAGTATAAGCGGGAGTCTCCCAGATACGCAGTATTTT; CDR3 protein: CASSISGSLPDTQYF
clone size: few; D gene: .; J gene: TRBJ1-3; V gene: TRBV6-1; CDR3 DNA: TGTGCCAGCAGTGAAAACAGGGAAGAGCTAAGGACCATATATTTT; CDR3 protein: CASSENREELRTIYF
clone size: .; D gene: .; J gene: TRBJ2-1; V gene: TRBV5-6; CDR3 DNA: TGTGCCAGCAGCCCGCCGGGAGAGGCTGAGCAGTTCTTC; CDR3 protein: CASSPPGEAEQFF
clone size: .; D gene: .; J gene: TRBJ2-1; V gene: TRBV28; CDR3 DNA: TGTGCCAGCAGTTCCAATAGGGGGGCCCTTGCTGAGCAGTTCTTC; CDR3 protein: CASSSNRGALAEQFF
clone size: .; D gene: TRBD1; J gene: TRBJ1-4; V gene: TRBV30; CDR3 DNA: TGTGCCCTCGGGACAGGGGGGGGTGAAAAACTGTTTTTT; CDR3 protein: CALGTGGGEKLFF
clone size: once; D gene: TRBD1; J gene: TRBJ2-7; V gene: TRBV6-5; CDR3 DNA: TGTGCCAGCAGTTCGGGACAGCCTTCACCTTACGAGCAGTACTTC; CDR3 protein: CASSSGQPSPYEQYF
clone size: .; D gene: TRBD2; J gene: TRBJ2-1; V gene: TRBV7-9; CDR3 DNA: TGTGCCAGCAGCTTACGACTAGCGGGAGGGAGGGATGAGCAGTTCTTC; CDR3 protein: CASSLRLAGGRDEQFF
clone size: once; D gene: .; J gene: TRBJ1-2; V gene: TRBV6-5; CDR3 DNA: TGTGCCACCCTTGGGGGGGTTGACTATGGCTACACCTTC; CDR3 protein: CATLGGVDYGYTF
clone size: .; D gene: TRBD2; J gene: TRBJ2-2; V gene: TRBV9; CDR3 DNA: TGTGCCAGCAGCCCCTCTGGCGGGGGAGGGACCGGGGAGCTGTTTTTT; CDR3 protein: CASSPSGGGGTGELFF
clone size: .; D gene: TRBD2; J gene: TRBJ2-1; V gene: TRBV28; CDR3 DNA: TGTGCCAGCAGCTCCCGGGACTACATCTACAATGAGCAGTTCTTC; CDR3 protein: CASSSRDYIYNEQFF
clone size: .; D gene: .; J gene: TRBJ1-2; V gene: TRBV9; CDR3 DNA: TGTGCCAGCAGCGTCGGAGGGGCCCTTAACTATGGCTACACCTTC; CDR3 protein: CASSVGGALNYGYTF
clone size: .; D gene: TRBD1; J gene: TRBJ1-2; V gene: TRBV29-1; CDR3 DNA: TGCAGCGTTGAAGAGGGGACAGCCTATAACTATGGCTACACCTTC; CDR3 protein: CSVEEGTAYNYGYTF
clone size: once; D gene: TRBD2; J gene: TRBJ2-1; V gene: TRBV13; CDR3 DNA: TGTGCCAGCAGCTTAGAGGGGGGACTAGCGGGAGGGCAGCCCTACAATGAGCAGTTCTTC; CDR3 protein: CASSLEGGLAGGQPYNEQFF
clone size: .; D gene: .; J gene: TRBJ2-2; V gene: TRBV25-1; CDR3 DNA: TGTGCCAGCAGTGAGTACCCGGGACTCCTCAACACCGGGGAGCTGTTTTTT; CDR3 protein: CASSEYPGLLNTGELFF
clone size: .; D gene: .; J gene: TRBJ2-7; V gene: TRBV29-1; CDR3 DNA: TGCAGCGTTGTTTCAGGGACCAGCTCCTACGAGCAGTACTTC; CDR3 protein: CSVVSGTSSYEQYF
clone size: .; D gene: TRBD1; J gene: TRBJ1-1; V gene: TRBV7-2; CDR3 DNA: TGTGCCAGCAGCACCCAGGGGGCCACTGAAGCTTTCTTT; CDR3 protein: CASSTQGATEAFF
clone size: once; D gene: .; J gene: TRBJ1-1; V gene: TRBV6-6; CDR3 DNA: TGTGCCAGCAGTCATACCAATCGCCACCTGGAAGCTTTCTTT; CDR3 protein: CASSHTNRHLEAFF
clone size: .; D gene: .; J gene: TRBJ2-4; V gene: TRBV27; CDR3 DNA: TGTGCCAGCATGCCCAAAAACATTCAGTACTTC; CDR3 protein: CASMPKNIQYF
clone size: once; D gene: TRBD2; J gene: TRBJ2-1; V gene: TRBV19; CDR3 DNA: TGTGCCAGTAGCCTCTCGGGGCTAGCGGGAGCCAATGAGCAGTTCTTC; CDR3 protein: CASSLSGLAGANEQFF
clone size: .; D gene: TRBD2; J gene: TRBJ2-1; V gene: TRBV5-1; CDR3 DNA: TGCGCCAGCAGCTTCACTAGCGGCCACAATGAGCAGTTCTTC; CDR3 protein: CASSFTSGHNEQFF